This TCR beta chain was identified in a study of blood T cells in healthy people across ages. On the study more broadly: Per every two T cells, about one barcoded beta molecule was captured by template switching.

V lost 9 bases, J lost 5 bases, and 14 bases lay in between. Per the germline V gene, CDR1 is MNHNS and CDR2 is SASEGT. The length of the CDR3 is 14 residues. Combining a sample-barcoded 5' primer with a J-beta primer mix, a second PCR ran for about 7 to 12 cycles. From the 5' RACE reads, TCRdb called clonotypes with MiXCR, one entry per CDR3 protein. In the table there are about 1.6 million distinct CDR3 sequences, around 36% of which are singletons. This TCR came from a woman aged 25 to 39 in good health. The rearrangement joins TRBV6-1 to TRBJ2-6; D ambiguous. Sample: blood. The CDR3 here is CASRTDLWANVLTF. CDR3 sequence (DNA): TGTGCCAGTAGGACGGACCTCTGGGCCAACGTCCTGACTTTC.